These 16 T cell receptor beta chains were sequenced from one sample in a study of T cells in Graves' hyperthyroidism and ophthalmopathy (dated by TCRdb to about 2019). The method behind the library was multiplex PCR. Sequencing relied on an Illumina HiSeq 2000. Amplification of TCR beta CDR3 regions was carried out from RNA transcripts. The TCR CDR3 was subjected to a first round of RT-PCR using the HTBI primer set and the Qiagen OneStep RT-PCR kit. TCRdb's own reprocessing of the public reads used fastp at Q25 and MiXCR and kept productive beta chains. Duplicate CDR3 protein sequences are folded into a single record with the most common DNA and genes. Present in this sample are approximately 410,000 distinct CDR3 sequences, around 13% of which were seen just once. The top ten clones comprise roughly 4.8% of the sample. Sequenced: blood. The receptors were gathered from a young woman with Graves' hyperthyroidism.

This chain uses TRBV28 with TRBJ1-6, with D uncertain. CDR3 length equals 16 residues. V was shortened by 3 bases and J by 1 base, with 10 bases between the two germline ends. Germline V gene sequence: CDR1 MDHEN, CDR2 SYDVKM. This CDR3 is CASSFIGQSYNSPLHF. CDR3 sequence (DNA): TGTGCCAGCAGTTTTATCGGGCAATCCTATAATTCACCCCTCCACTTT.

This clonotype was recorded a few times. V and J are TRBV12-3 or TRBV12-4 and TRBJ2-2, with D perhaps TRBD2 (7 bases). The CDR3 length is 15 residues. Trimming removed 8 bases at V and 5 bases at J, with 18 bases between. In DNA form, the CDR3 reads TGTGCCAGCGGACGTTCGGGGGGCTGGACCGGGGAGCTGTTTTTT. Translated, it gives CASGRSGGWTGELFF.

The V call is TRBV3-1, the J call TRBJ2-7; a weak D match, TRBD2 (6 bases). The CDR3 spans 16 residues. V lost 3 bases and J lost 2, with 17 bases in between. Germline CDR1 LGHDT, CDR2 YNNKEL (reference sequence). CDR3 loop: CASSQIREDYTYEQYF. The DNA of the CDR3 is TGTGCCAGCAGCCAGATCCGCGAGGACTATACCTACGAGCAGTACTTC.

This sequence joins TRBV6-2 or TRBV6-3 and TRBJ2-7; D not certain. The DNA matches TRBJ2-1 better at its end, which makes the J call doubtful. The CDR3 has 13 amino acids. Germline V gene data show CDR1 as MNHEY and CDR2 as SVGEGT. CDR3 nucleotides: TGTGCCAGCAGTTCCGGGCCCTCCTACGAGCAGTTCTTC. As protein: CASSSGPSYEQFF.

This clonotype was detected only a few times. The V gene is TRBV28, the J gene TRBJ2-2; no definite D call. V was pared by 2 bases and J by 4 bases, with 5 bases between. The CDR3 is made up of 13 amino acids. Germline CDR1 reads MDHEN; CDR2 reads SYDVKM. Written as DNA, the CDR3 is TGTGCCAGCAGTTTAAATCCCACCGGGGAGCTGTTTTTT. Its protein product is CASSLNPTGELFF.

The rearrangement links TRBV4-1 to TRBJ2-1; 8 nucleotides agree with TRBD2. The CDR3 is 15 residues long. Unmatched junction bases numbered 8, after V lost 6 bases and J lost 4 bases. The V gene's germline CDR1 is MGHRA and CDR2 YSYEKL. CDR3 in amino acids: CASRPTSGKYNEQFF. The CDR3 coding sequence is TGCGCCAGCAGACCAACTAGCGGTAAATACAATGAGCAGTTCTTC.

This clonotype has only a few counts. V gene TRBV15 combines with J gene TRBJ1-4, with D possibly being TRBD1 (5 bases). Between the trimmed V and J ends, which lost 5 bases and 7 bases, there was a span of 17 bases. CDR1 LNHNV and CDR2 YYDKDF come from the germline V gene (reference sequence). This CDR3 spans 15 amino acids. CDR3 amino acids: CATSGRRGEGEKLFF. The CDR3 DNA is TGTGCCACCAGCGGCAGACGGGGGGAGGGTGAAAAACTGTTTTTT.

The J gene is TRBJ2-7, the V gene TRBV5-1; 7 nucleotides agree with TRBD2. Germline V gives CDR1 SGHRS, CDR2 YFSETQ. Trimming at V came to 3 bases and at J to 1 base, leaving 7 bases not matched to a gene. The CDR3 loop spans 15 amino acids. The DNA of the CDR3 is TGCGCCAGCAGCTCTCTAGCGGCCCCATCCTACGAGCAGTACTTC. Its protein is CASSSLAAPSYEQYF.

This clonotype was observed many times. V gene TRBV28 combines with J gene TRBJ1-2; D uncertain. V shed 1 base and J shed 8 bases, with 8 bases lying between them. This CDR3 region has 12 residues. CDR1 MDHEN and CDR2 SYDVKM come from the germline V gene. The CDR3 protein is CASSLLAGGYTF. CDR3 nucleotide sequence: TGTGCCAGCAGTTTATTGGCGGGCGGCTACACCTTC.

This clonotype has a handful of counts. V and J are TRBV30 and TRBJ2-5; 7 bases line up with TRBD1. From germline, CDR1 is GTSNPN and CDR2 SVGIG (reference sequence). The CDR3 contains 12 residues. V shed 5 bases, J shed 2 bases, and the junction held 2 bases outside the gene matches. CDR3 in DNA: TGTGCCTGGGGGACAGATCAAGAGACCCAGTACTTC. Amino acid sequence: CAWGTDQETQYF.

V gene TRBV7-3 combines with J gene TRBJ2-7; D perhaps matches TRBD1 (7 bases). CDR1 SGHTA and CDR2 FQGTGA come from the germline V gene. This CDR3 has 13 amino acids. V was pared by 3 bases and J by 3 bases, with 9 bases between. The CDR3 DNA sequence: TGTGCCAGCAGCTTCCAGGGGGGCTACGAGCAGTACTTC. Translated, it gives CASSFQGGYEQYF. Drawing the rest from reference TRBV7-3 and TRBJ2-7, the complete variable domain is GAGVSQTPSNKVTEKGKYVELRCDPISGHTALYWYRQSLGQGPEFLIYFQGTGAADDSGLPNDRFFAVRPEGSVSTLKIQRTERGDSAVYLCASSFQGGYEQYFGPGTRLTVT.

This clonotype has ten or more counts. This chain uses TRBV11-3 with TRBJ1-2; D is uncertain. CDR3 length: 11 amino acids. V dropped 5 bases and J dropped 2 bases, with 3 bases sitting between them. Germline V gene sequence: CDR1 SGHNT, CDR2 YENEEA. CDR3 amino acids: CASSANYGYTF. DNA for the CDR3: TGTGCCAGCAGCGCGAACTATGGCTACACCTTC.

There are many counts of this clonotype. The chain employs TRBV28 and TRBJ1-6; D not certain. Trimming stripped 5 bases from V and 8 bases from J, with 7 bases between. The CDR3 spans 12 residues. Germline loops: CDR1 MDHEN, CDR2 SYDVKM. The CDR3 spells CASSQQHSPLHF. The CDR3 nucleotides are TGTGCCAGCAGTCAACAGCATTCACCCCTCCACTTT.

This clonotype has a count of ten or more. This chain joins TRBV11-2 and TRBJ2-1, with 9 bases matching TRBD2. V was clipped by 0 bases and J by 9 bases; unmatched bases: 6. Germline V gene sequence: CDR1 SGHAT, CDR2 FQNNGV. The CDR3 is made up of 15 amino acids. The CDR3 nucleotides read TGTGCCAGCAGCTTAGAACGGCGGGAGGGCAGTGAGCAGTTCTTC. Amino acids: CASSLERREGSEQFF.

The J gene is TRBJ1-5, the V gene TRBV19; D is possibly TRBD1 (6 bases). Germline V CDR1 and CDR2: LNHDA, SQIVND (reference sequence). Trimming shortened V by 7 bases and J by 4 bases, and 20 bases separated the two germline ends. This CDR3 has 16 amino acids. The CDR3 sequence is CASKFRGRTRNQPQHF. DNA of the CDR3: TGTGCCAGTAAGTTCCGGGGGCGTACCAGAAATCAGCCCCAGCATTTT.

This clonotype occurred a few times. This chain connects TRBV30 to TRBJ1-4, with a weak D call TRBD1 (6 bases). CDR1 and CDR2 (germline): GTSNPN, SVGIG (reference sequence). CDR3 length: 12 residues. Trimming stripped 3 bases from V and 8 bases from J, with 10 bases between. As DNA, the CDR3 is TGTGCCTGGAGCAGGGGTTCAGAAAAACTGTTTTTT. This gives the protein CAWSRGSEKLFF.